The 16 T cell receptor beta chains below come from one sample, sequenced in a study of tumor and adjacent non-tumor tissue in lung cancer. No cell sorting was done before RNA was extracted from the tissue. A modified ARM-PCR protocol with three rounds of nested PCR amplified TCRbeta. TCRdb reprocessed the multiplex PCR reads via MiXCR and lists one record per CDR3 protein. The data hold some 93,000 distinct CDR3 sequences, with just over 65% observed a single time. What was sequenced was lung tumor tissue. The receptors were sampled from a man in his 60s with non-small cell lung cancer.

As to this clonotype: A much larger clone lies a single base off, so this may be a read error. The chain links TRBV20-1 to TRBJ2-3; D gene unclear. Per germline, CDR1 DFQATT and CDR2 SNEGSKA (reference sequence). The CDR3 is 12 amino acids. For the CDR3, the DNA is TGCAGTTCTAGAGATCCGCCAGATACGCAGTATTTT. It translates to CSSRDPPDTQYF.

Notes on this clonotype: The junction departs from the called germline gene at one end, perhaps through a read error. This rearrangement joins TRBV11-3 to TRBJ2-2; TRBD2 is a possible D gene (5 bases). This CDR3 is built from 16 residues. Germline V gene sequence: CDR1 SGHNT, CDR2 YENEEA. In DNA, the CDR3 is TGTGCCAGCGGGTCGGCGGAGCTAACGAAGACCGGGGATCTGTTTTTT. Amino acids: CASGSAELTKTGDLFF.

Note on this clonotype: An end of the junction differs from the germline gene, which may be a read error. The chain uses TRBV29-1 and TRBJ2-2, with D possibly TRBD1 on 5 matching bases. Looked up from germline, CDR1 is SQVTM and CDR2 is ANQGSEA. The CDR3 is made up of 14 amino acids. CDR3 sequence: CCVEGLADTWELFF. The CDR3 region has the DNA TGCTGCGTTGAAGGGCTTGCGGACACCTGGGAGCTGTTTTTT.

The rearrangement uses TRBV6-5 and TRBJ2-1; D not certain. This CDR3 region has 14 residues. The germline gives CDR1 MNHEY, CDR2 SVGAGI. The ends were cut back, 6 bases at V and 0 bases at J, with 9 bases in the middle. The CDR3 protein is CASRALCSYNEQFF. The DNA of the CDR3 is TGTGCCAGCAGGGCCTTATGCTCCTACAATGAGCAGTTCTTC.

Details on this clonotype: The junction departs from the called germline gene at one end, perhaps through a read error. The genes are TRBV6-1 and TRBJ2-3, with TRBD2 matching over 8 bases. The germline V gene has CDR1 MNHNS and CDR2 SASEGT. CDR3 length: 19 residues. CDR3 nucleotide sequence: TGTGCCAGCAGTGAAGCTGTCACGGGACTAGAGGGACTCACAGGTACGCAGTATTTT. It specifies CASSEAVTGLEGLTGTQYF.

This clonotype is labeled as medium-sized (0.01 to 0.1%). The CDR3 bases are TGTGCCAGCAGCTTAGATGATTCCTACGAGCAGTACTTC. Translating it yields CASSLDDSYEQYF. V usage is TRBV11-3 and J usage is TRBJ2-7; D is undetermined. V was shortened by 0 bases and J by 1 base, with 4 bases between the two germline ends. Germline assignment: CDR1 SGHNT and CDR2 YENEEA. The CDR3 is made up of 13 amino acids.

Many counts were recorded for this clonotype. The V and J genes are TRBV28 and TRBJ2-3, with D hard to call. CDR1 is MDHEN and CDR2 is SYDVKM in the germline V gene. V lost 5 bases and J 5 bases, leaving 8 bases between the germline ends. The CDR3 is 12 residues long. The CDR3 spells CASSVARDTQYF. The CDR3 DNA sequence: TGTGCCAGCAGTGTAGCTAGAGATACGCAGTATTTT.

Remarks on this clonotype: A much more abundant neighbour one base away suggests this may be a read error. CDR3 sequence: CASSLDPMGGRGEQFF. The CDR3 coding sequence is TGTGCCAGCAGCTTAGATCCCATGGGGGGCAGGGGTGAGCAGTTCTTC. The genes are TRBV11-3 and TRBJ2-1, with D possibly called TRBD1 or TRBD2 (6 bases each). CDR1 SGHNT and CDR2 YENEEA come from the germline V gene. V was pared by 0 bases and J by 9 bases, with 18 bases between. This CDR3 spans 16 amino acids.

Note on this clonotype: Its ends do not fully match the called genes, so a read error is possible. The genes are TRBV12-3 or TRBV12-4 and TRBJ1-1, with 8 nucleotides matching TRBD1. The length of the CDR3 is 16 residues. CDR3: CASTLGQGAGGTEVFF. The CDR3 nucleotides read TGTGCCAGCACCCTGGGGCAGGGGGCCGGTGGGACTGAAGTTTTCTTT.

There are a few counts of this clonotype. A much larger clone lies one base from this, so it may be a read error. The chain has TRBV5-4 and TRBJ2-7, with D unclear. The CDR3 spans 13 residues. Germline lookup yields CDR1 SGHNT and CDR2 YYREEE (reference sequence). CDR3 loop: CACSLGGTYEQYF. In nucleotides, the CDR3 is TGTGCCTGCAGCTTGGGCGGAACCTACGAGCAGTACTTC.

Worth noting for this clonotype: This may come from a read error, since a much larger clone is one base off. The J gene is TRBJ2-7, the V gene TRBV20-1, with TRBD2 matching 8 bases. This CDR3 region has 17 residues. In germline, CDR1 is DFQATT, CDR2 SNEGSKA (reference sequence). The CDR3 sequence is CSARDLFEASGPYELYF. CDR3 nucleotides: TGCAGTGCTAGAGACCTTTTCGAGGCTAGCGGGCCCTACGAGCTGTACTTC.

A few counts support this clonotype. The chain combines TRBV5-1 with TRBJ2-3; TRBD2 matches 12 bases. The CDR3 is 18 amino acids. J was trimmed by 0 bases and V by 4 bases; bases with no gene match: 9. Germline V CDR1 and CDR2: SGHRS, YFSETQ. The CDR3 loop reads CASSPGLAGTTSTDTQYF. The CDR3 DNA follows: TGCGCCAGCAGCCCGGGACTAGCGGGTACAACTAGCACAGATACGCAGTATTTT.

This clonotype was recorded once. The junction departs from the called germline gene at one end, perhaps through a read error. The chain joins TRBV30 to TRBJ2-3; D ambiguous. Germline CDR1 reads GTSNPN; CDR2 reads SVGIG (reference sequence). The CDR3 loop spans 13 amino acids. CDR3 residues: CAWDVRRIDTQNF. CDR3 DNA sequence: TGTGCCTGGGATGTCAGGCGCATAGATACGCAGAATTTT.

On this clonotype: Relative to the germline gene, one junction end is altered; a read error may explain this. The chain combines TRBV5-6 with TRBJ1-1; D possibly corresponds to TRBD1 (5 bases). CDR3 size: 13 residues. From germline, CDR1 is SGHDT and CDR2 YYEEEE. The CDR3 region has the DNA TGTGCCAGCGCTTACGAAGGGGACCCTGAAGTTTTCTTT. It codes for CASAYEGDPEVFF.

This clonotype was found once. A much larger clonotype is one base distant, so this may be a read error. The CDR3 DNA reads as TGCAGTGCTAGGATTGACCGTGATGGCTACACCTTC. It yields the protein CSARIDRDGYTF. The chain employs TRBV20-1 and TRBJ1-2; D unclear. V was clipped by 3 bases and J by 6 bases, with 11 bases between them. Germline loops: CDR1 DFQATT, CDR2 SNEGSKA (reference sequence). CDR3 size: 12 residues.

Notes on this clonotype: Given a much more abundant clone one base away, this may be a read error. The chain carries TRBV20-1 and TRBJ2-2, with D hard to call. The CDR3 runs 17 residues. Germline V gene data show CDR1 as DFQATT and CDR2 as SNEGSKA (reference sequence). Trimming pared 0 bases from V and 1 base from J, leaving 15 bases between. In DNA form, the CDR3 reads TGCAGTGCTAGAGACACTAAGAACAAGGGGAACACCGGGGAGCTGTTTTTT. Protein sequence: CSARDTKNKGNTGELFF.